The subject of this entry is one T cell receptor beta chain. These data belong to a study of blood T cell repertoires in COVID-19. Whole-study context: Samples taken during acute and convalescent COVID-19 were collected in the United States, Italy and Spain. Sources were T cells, B-cell-depleted T cells, or PBMCs; the material itself was cDNA or gDNA.

In the authors' methods: Estimated nucleated cell counts came from reference gene primer amplification. TCRdb's table, derived via immunoSEQ multiplex PCR, lists solely in-frame clones and lacks some. V and J calls plus clone size are reproduced from that table; the DNA served to infer D and trimming. The table has 650,000 to 800,000 clones, more than 80% seen once; the top ten hold over 0.2%. J lost 9 bases, V lost 7 bases, and 14 bases had no gene match. The germline CDR1 and CDR2 sequences are SEHNR and FQNEAQ (reference sequence). The CDR3 runs 15 residues. Sequenced input: peripheral blood. This chain joins TRBV7-9 and TRBJ2-1; 8 bases fit TRBD2. The receptor was isolated from a woman in her late teens or twenties with acute or convalescent COVID-19. The CDR3 bases are TGTGCCAGCAACCGACTAGCGAAACCGAAATGTGAGCAGTTCTTC. Protein sequence: CASNRLAKPKCEQFF.